Each of the 21 T cell receptor beta chains below was sequenced from the same sample in a study of shared clonotypes between healthy human individuals. Sequencing was performed with immunoSEQ multiplex PCR; in TCRdb, only in-frame clones are kept and a portion is missing. The sample consists of roughly 760,000 clones, about 74% of them appearing once. What was sequenced was memory CD4+ T cells sorted from blood. Subset noted: CD45RA-negative fraction. The receptor source for this set is a woman under 40 in good health.

The J gene is TRBJ1-6, the V gene TRBV6-5, with a weak D call TRBD1 (5 bases). Trimming stripped 8 bases from V and 5 bases from J, with 10 bases between. CDR3 length: 13 residues. Germline CDR1 is MNHEY and CDR2 is SVGAGI. Here the CDR3 reads CASGAEHNSPLHF. As DNA, the CDR3 is TGTGCCAGCGGGGCAGAGCATAATTCACCCCTCCACTTT.

The rearrangement links TRBV2 to TRBJ2-7, with TRBD2 matching over 7 bases. The ends lost 8 bases at V and 6 bases at J; junction bases unmatched: 10. The germline CDR1 and CDR2 sequences are SNHLY and FYNNEI. This CDR3 has 13 amino acids. The CDR3 protein is CASYGGRAAEQYF. The CDR3 nucleotides are TGTGCCAGCTACGGTGGGAGGGCCGCCGAGCAGTACTTC.

The rearrangement joins TRBV19 to TRBJ1-1, with TRBD1 as a possible D gene (6 bases). Per germline, CDR1 LNHDA and CDR2 SQIVND (reference sequence). The CDR3 is 17 residues long. Trimming cost V 5 bases and J 7 bases, with 26 bases left between them. The CDR3 loop reads CASSPTPQSSGGLEAFF. CDR3 coding DNA: TGTGCCAGTAGTCCCACCCCACAGTCATCGGGGGGCCTTGAAGCTTTCTTT. The full variable domain, rest sourced from reference TRBV19 and TRBJ1-1, is DGGITQSPKYLFRKEGQNVTLSCEQNLNHDAMYWYRQDPGQGLRLIYYSQIVNDFQKGDIAEGYSVSREKKESFPLTVTSAQKNPTAFYLCASSPTPQSSGGLEAFFGQGTRLTVV.

The rearrangement joins TRBV14 to TRBJ2-7, with D possibly matching TRBD2 (5 bases). V lost 5 bases and J lost 4, with 12 bases in between. Germline CDR1 and CDR2: SGHDN and FVKESK. This CDR3 has 13 residues. DNA for the CDR3: TGTGCCAGCAGCGGCTTAGCGACGTACGAGCAGTACTTC. Translated: CASSGLATYEQYF.

The rearrangement joins TRBV10-1 to TRBJ2-2; a weak D match, TRBD1 (6 bases). The CDR3 sequence is 15 residues long. Germline CDR1 and CDR2: WNHNN and SYGVQD (reference sequence). V was shortened by 2 bases and J by 2 bases, with 9 bases between the two germline ends. DNA for the CDR3: TGCGCCAGCAGTGAGAAGGGGGATAACACCGGGGAGCTGTTTTTT. Translating it yields CASSEKGDNTGELFF.

There are many counts of this clone. CDR3 in amino acids: CSVQNVVSSTDTQYF. CDR3 bases: TGCAGCGTCCAAAACGTAGTCTCTAGCACAGATACGCAGTATTTT. The chain is built from TRBV29-1 and TRBJ2-3; D unclear. CDR3 size: 15 residues. Trimming shortened V by 6 bases and J by 0 bases, and 16 bases separated the two germline ends. Germline V lookup: CDR1 SQVTM, CDR2 ANQGSEA.

The V gene is TRBV11-1, the J gene TRBJ2-3; unclear D gene. The germline CDR1 and CDR2 sequences are SGHAT and FQDESV (reference sequence). The CDR3 contains 12 residues. V was trimmed by 6 bases and J by 3 bases, leaving 7 bases between them. CDR3 nucleotides: TGTGCCAGCAGTCCCACTACAGATACGCAGTATTTT. This gives the protein CASSPTTDTQYF.

The rearrangement uses TRBV13 and TRBJ2-7; 8 bases are a match to TRBD1. Germline V lookup: CDR1 PRHDT, CDR2 FYEKMQ (reference sequence). The CDR3 runs to 18 residues. V shed 4 bases, J shed 6 bases, and the junction held 20 bases outside the gene matches. The chain's CDR3 is CASSSDGLDRGDLSEQYF. CDR3 DNA: TGTGCCAGCAGCTCCGACGGTCTCGACAGGGGCGATCTTTCCGAGCAGTACTTC.

DNA for the CDR3: TGTGCCAGCATACTCGCAGGGTATGGGGCCAACGTCCTGACTTTC. It yields the protein CASILAGYGANVLTF. The rearrangement joins TRBV6-1 to TRBJ2-6, with D possibly matching TRBD1 (5 bases). V was clipped by 7 bases and J by 3 bases, with 13 bases between them. Germline-derived CDR1 and CDR2 are MNHNS and SASEGT. The CDR3 runs 15 residues.

In its sample, this clone was seen once. This sequence joins TRBV11-2 and TRBJ2-2; 7 bases line up with TRBD2. The CDR3 totals 17 residues. J lost 0 bases, V lost 6 bases, and 10 bases had no gene match. Per the germline V gene, CDR1 is SGHAT and CDR2 is FQNNGV. CDR3 in DNA: TGTGCCAGCAGTCTTAGGGAGGGGATTTCGAACACCGGGGAGCTGTTTTTT. Residues: CASSLREGISNTGELFF.

The chain recombines TRBV28 with TRBJ2-5; 9 nucleotides line up with TRBD2. The CDR3 loop spans 15 amino acids. The germline CDR1 and CDR2 sequences are MDHEN and SYDVKM. V gave up 8 bases and J gave up 1 base; unmatched junction bases: 8. Here the CDR3 reads CASVLAGPTQETQYF. The CDR3 DNA sequence: TGTGCCAGCGTACTAGCGGGCCCCACCCAAGAGACCCAGTACTTC. Full variable domain (remainder filled in from reference TRBV28 and TRBJ2-5): DVKVTQSSRYLVKRTGEKVFLECVQDMDHENMFWYRQDPGLGLRLIYFSYDVKMKEKGDIPEGYSVSREKKERFSLILESASTNQTSMYLCASVLAGPTQETQYFGPGTRLLVL.

The gene calls are TRBV13 and TRBJ2-6, with 9 positions matching TRBD1. This CDR3 spans 15 amino acids. The trim removed 6 bases at V and 2 bases at J, leaving 2 bases unmatched. Germline V gene sequence: CDR1 PRHDT, CDR2 FYEKMQ (reference sequence). The CDR3 reads CASSRDRAGANVLTF. CDR3 nucleotides: TGTGCCAGCAGTAGGGACAGGGCTGGGGCCAACGTCCTGACTTTC.

The chain links TRBV5-1 to TRBJ2-1, with 8 bases identical to TRBD2. V lost 0 bases to trimming and J lost 6 bases; unmatched junction nucleotides: 5. The CDR3 covers 15 residues. Germline V CDR1 and CDR2: SGHRS, YFSETQ. The CDR3 sequence: CASSLATSGSNEQFF. CDR3 in DNA: TGCGCCAGCAGCTTGGCTACTAGCGGTTCCAATGAGCAGTTCTTC. The variable domain in full, completed from reference TRBV5-1 and TRBJ2-1, reads KAGVTQTPRYLIKTRGQQVTLSCSPISGHRSVSWYQQTPGQGLQFLFEYFSETQRNKGNFPGRFSGRQFSNSRSEMNVSTLELGDSALYLCASSLATSGSNEQFFGPGTRLTVL.

V gene TRBV19 combines with J gene TRBJ2-7; D unclear. CDR1 and CDR2 (germline): LNHDA, SQIVND (reference sequence). Trimming stripped 2 bases from V and 0 bases from J, with 11 bases between. This CDR3 region has 15 residues. This chain's CDR3 is CASSITRGDSYEQYF. DNA for the CDR3: TGTGCCAGTAGTATAACACGCGGAGACTCCTACGAGCAGTACTTC. The full variable domain, rest sourced from reference TRBV19 and TRBJ2-7, is DGGITQSPKYLFRKEGQNVTLSCEQNLNHDAMYWYRQDPGQGLRLIYYSQIVNDFQKGDIAEGYSVSREKKESFPLTVTSAQKNPTAFYLCASSITRGDSYEQYFGPGTRLTVT.

This clone was seen a handful of times. The CDR3 spells CASTMGYNEKLFF. CDR3 sequence (DNA): TGTGCCAGCACTATGGGGTATAATGAAAAACTGTTTTTT. The chain employs TRBV2 and TRBJ1-4; D unclear. V lost 7 bases and J 4 bases, leaving 10 bases between the germline ends. This CDR3 contains 13 residues. Germline loops: CDR1 SNHLY, CDR2 FYNNEI.

The chain is built from TRBV7-8 and TRBJ2-2, with 9 positions matching TRBD2. V was pared by 2 bases and J by 3 bases, with 4 bases of the junction left unmatched. Germline V CDR1 and CDR2: SGHVS, FQNEAQ. The CDR3 runs 16 residues. The CDR3 nucleotides read TGTGCCAGCAGCTTATTAGGCGGGAGGGACACCGGGGAGCTGTTTTTT. It specifies CASSLLGGRDTGELFF.

The rearrangement uses TRBV7-2 and TRBJ2-3, with D hard to call. The ends were cut back, 5 bases at V and 10 bases at J, with 10 bases in the middle. This CDR3 is built from 11 residues. The germline V gene has CDR1 SGHTA and CDR2 FQGNSA. CDR3 DNA: TGTGCCAGCAGCCCAGGCGGCGCGCAGTATTTT. Translated: CASSPGGAQYF. Supplemented by reference TRBV7-2 and TRBJ2-3, the full variable domain reads GAGVSQSPSNKVTEKGKDVELRCDPISGHTALYWYRQSLGQGLEFLIYFQGNSAPDKSGLPSDRFSAERTGGSVSTLTIQRTQQEDSAVYLCASSPGGAQYFGPGTRLTVL.

This chain uses TRBV5-4 with TRBJ1-2, with 7 bases fitting TRBD1. The V and J ends lost 2 bases and 4 bases, in that order; junction bases with no gene match: 2. This CDR3 is 13 amino acids long. From germline, CDR1 is SGHNT and CDR2 YYREEE (reference sequence). The CDR3 nucleotides read TGTGCCAGCAGCTTTGGGACAGCCTATGGCTACACCTTC. Translated, it gives CASSFGTAYGYTF. Full variable domain (outside the CDR3, taken from reference TRBV5-4 and TRBJ1-2): ETGVTQSPTHLIKTRGQQVTLRCSSQSGHNTVSWYQQALGQGPQFIFQYYREEENGRGNFPPRFSGLQFPNYSSELNVNALELDDSALYLCASSFGTAYGYTFGSGTRLTVV.

The CDR3 bases are TGTGCCAGCAGTCCCCAGGGGGGCCCAGGAAACACCATATATTTT. Translating gives CASSPQGGPGNTIYF. The chain combines TRBV6-5 with TRBJ1-3; 7 positions agree with TRBD1. Germline V CDR1 and CDR2: MNHEY, SVGAGI. V lost 5 bases, J lost 4 bases, and 8 bases stayed unmatched. This CDR3 spans 15 amino acids.

The chain uses TRBV28 and TRBJ2-1, with D possibly being TRBD1 (6 bases). The CDR3 has 17 amino acids. The V and J ends lost 3 bases and 2 bases respectively, with 17 bases between them. CDR1 is MDHEN and CDR2 is SYDVKM in the germline V gene. The CDR3 here is CASSFPLGQGTYNEQFF. CDR3 in DNA: TGTGCCAGCAGTTTTCCCTTAGGTCAGGGGACCTACAATGAGCAGTTCTTC.

This chain connects TRBV9 to TRBJ2-1; D unresolved. This CDR3 spans 14 amino acids. Trimming stripped 0 bases from V and 8 bases from J, with 12 bases between. Germline values: CDR1 SGDLS, CDR2 YYNGEE. The CDR3 sequence: CASSVVSENDEQFF. Here the CDR3 DNA reads TGTGCCAGCAGCGTAGTATCGGAGAACGATGAGCAGTTCTTC.